The 5 T cell receptor beta chains listed next were all sequenced from one sample in a study of cytomegalovirus exposure and HLA in healthy donors. It was with 60 Vbeta and 13 Jbeta primers that the PCR ran. Using immunoSEQ multiplex PCR, the repertoire was profiled, and TCRdb retains in-frame clones only, with some absent. Among around 160,000 clones listed, about 80% were seen once. The sample taken for sequencing was PBMCs. The receptors derive from a man aged 35 to 55 in good health and CMV-seropositive.

The V and J genes are TRBV11-2 and TRBJ2-1; D is perhaps TRBD2 (5 bases). The V and J ends lost 8 bases and 4 bases respectively, with 15 bases between them. The germline gives CDR1 SGHAT, CDR2 FQNNGV. There are 14 residues in the CDR3. The CDR3 here is CASGGIANYNEQFF. CDR3 nucleotides: TGTGCCAGCGGTGGTATAGCGAATTACAATGAGCAGTTCTTC.

This rearrangement joins TRBV18 to TRBJ1-1; D is undetermined. With 3 bases removed from V and 1 base from J, the gap between germline ends came to 9 bases. This CDR3 is 14 amino acids long. Germline V gives CDR1 KGHSH, CDR2 LQKENI. The CDR3 sequence: CASSPQQTNTEAFF. The CDR3 DNA reads TGTGCCAGCTCACCCCAACAGACGAACACTGAAGCTTTCTTT.

The chain links TRBV4-1 to TRBJ1-4; 8 nucleotides agree with TRBD1. Losses at the gene ends were 0 bases for V and 0 bases for J; bases not matched to a gene: 12. The V gene's germline CDR1 is MGHRA and CDR2 YSYEKL. The CDR3 runs to 20 residues. Written as DNA, the CDR3 is TGCGCCAGCAGCCAAGAGGGGCTACCGGGACAGGCATCAACTAATGAAAAACTGTTTTTT. Protein product: CASSQEGLPGQASTNEKLFF.

This clone showed up just once. The gene calls are TRBV29-1 and TRBJ2-2, with TRBD1 matching over 8 bases. The CDR3 extends over 16 amino acids. Germline loops: CDR1 SQVTM, CDR2 ANQGSEA. V trimming: 1 base; J trimming: 0 bases; junction bases outside the gene matches: 4. The CDR3, as DNA: TGCAGCGTTGAAGGTAGGACAGGGACGAACACCGGGGAGCTGTTTTTT. Translating it yields CSVEGRTGTNTGELFF.

The chain combines TRBV4-3 with TRBJ1-2; D ambiguous. Trimming left V 0 bases short and J 5 bases short, with 7 bases between. Germline V CDR1 and CDR2: LGHNA, YSLEER. The CDR3 is made up of 13 amino acids. CDR3 DNA: TGCGCCAGCAGCCAAGATTCCCTATATGGCTACACCTTC. It yields the protein CASSQDSLYGYTF.